The 8 T cell receptor beta chains below were found in one sample sequenced in a study of cytomegalovirus exposure and HLA in healthy donors. The PCR ran on 60 Vbeta and 13 Jbeta primers. The data were produced by immunoSEQ multiplex PCR, yet TCRdb's version contains in-frame clones alone and is incomplete. The sample lists roughly 100,000 clones, 65% to 85% occurring once. The sequenced sample was PBMCs. The receptors shown here come from a man aged 45-60 years in good health and CMV-seronegative.

The chain combines TRBV9 with TRBJ1-2; 8 nucleotides line up with TRBD1. In germline, CDR1 is SGDLS, CDR2 YYNGEE. The ends lost 1 base at V and 8 bases at J; junction bases unmatched: 7. This CDR3 is built from 14 residues. The CDR3 reads CASSVQDRVGGYTF. CDR3 DNA sequence: TGTGCCAGCAGCGTACAGGACAGGGTCGGAGGCTACACCTTC.

The gene calls are TRBV9 and TRBJ2-2; 8 nucleotides line up with TRBD1. This CDR3 has 14 residues. CDR1 is SGDLS and CDR2 is YYNGEE in the germline V gene. With 3 bases clipped from V and 9 bases from J, the junction kept 7 bases outside the gene matches. The CDR3 DNA reads TGTGCCAGCAGCGCCAACAGGGGGACCAGGGAGCTGTTTTTT. It is translated as CASSANRGTRELFF.

The chain employs TRBV21-1 and TRBJ2-1; TRBD1 reflects the table's D call only, with no check against the DNA. TRBV21-1 is a known pseudogene. This CDR3 spans 12 amino acids. CDR3 in amino acids: CASSKDGSYGFF. The CDR3 nucleotides are TGTGCCAGCAGCAAAGATGGCAGTTATGGGTTCTTC.

This chain joins TRBV9 and TRBJ2-1; D is unclear. The CDR3 totals 15 residues. V was pared by 3 bases and J by 6 bases, with 16 bases between. Germline V CDR1 and CDR2: SGDLS, YYNGEE. CDR3 amino acids: CASSANYDPTNEQFF. CDR3 nucleotides: TGTGCCAGCAGCGCCAACTACGACCCCACCAATGAGCAGTTCTTC.

The chain uses TRBV6-5 and TRBJ1-6; 7 bases map to TRBD1. V was clipped by 6 bases and J by 10 bases; unmatched bases: 9. The CDR3 is 14 amino acids. The germline V gene encodes CDR1 MNHEY and CDR2 SVGAGI. CDR3 nucleotides: TGTGCCAGCAGCGGAGGGGGCGTTGGCTCACCCCTCCACTTT. Amino acid sequence: CASSGGGVGSPLHF.

The rearrangement joins TRBV18 to TRBJ1-1; D ambiguous. The length of the CDR3 is 14 residues. Germline CDR1 is KGHSH and CDR2 is LQKENI. The germline V and J ends were trimmed by 1 base and 4 bases, with 10 bases remaining between them. DNA of the CDR3: TGTGCCAGCTCACCACGGGAGGGTAGCACTGAAGCTTTCTTT. This gives the protein CASSPREGSTEAFF.

The chain is built from TRBV4-3 and TRBJ2-7; 12 nucleotides match TRBD1. Trimming at V came to 0 bases and at J to 5 bases, leaving 8 bases not matched to a gene. CDR1 and CDR2 (germline): LGHNA, YSLEER. The CDR3 runs to 17 residues. The CDR3 protein is CASSQEVGTGGLDEQYF. DNA for the CDR3: TGCGCCAGCAGCCAAGAGGTAGGGACAGGGGGCTTGGACGAGCAGTACTTC.

V and J are TRBV25-1 and TRBJ2-3, with 11 bases fitting TRBD2. This CDR3 has 18 residues. V was clipped by 2 bases and J by 2 bases; unmatched bases: 9. Germline V CDR1 and CDR2: MGHDK, SYGVNS. CDR3 in amino acids: CASSEGLAGGLVTDTQYF. The CDR3 DNA follows: TGTGCCAGCAGTGAAGGGCTAGCGGGAGGTCTTGTCACAGATACGCAGTATTTT. The full variable domain, with the rest looked up from reference TRBV25-1 and TRBJ2-3, is EADIYQTPRYLVIGTGKKITLECSQTMGHDKMYWYQQDPGMELHLIHYSYGVNSTEKGDLSSESTVSRIRTEHFPLTLESARPSHTSQYLCASSEGLAGGLVTDTQYFGPGTRLTVL.